The following is a T cell receptor beta chain sequence with its context. What it binds is not known. Using immunoSEQ multiplex PCR, the repertoire was profiled, and TCRdb retains in-frame clones only, with some absent. The sample lists about 700,000 clones; about 92% were seen once. This sample is drawn from a study of shared clonotypes between healthy human individuals. Naive CD8 cells comprised CD45RO-negative, CCR7-positively selected cells, excluding terminally differentiated effector memory CD45RA+ cells. V lost 6 bases and J lost 6, with 11 bases in between. CDR1 ENHRY and CDR2 SYGVKD come from the germline V gene. There are 13 residues in the CDR3. General study results and limits: Across subsets, estimated richness was generally greater for naive than for memory populations.

This receptor was obtained from a man aged 25-45 years in good health. This chain joins TRBV10-3 and TRBJ2-2; D assignment may be TRBD1 or TRBD2 (5 bases each). The sequenced material came from naive CD8+ T cells sorted from blood. CDR3 residues: CAIRAGSPGELFF. CDR3 bases: TGTGCCATCAGGGCAGGGAGTCCCGGGGAGCTGTTTTTT.